This TCR beta chain was sequenced for a study of cytomegalovirus exposure and HLA in healthy donors. This clone came up once. Measured with immunoSEQ multiplex PCR; TCRdb has only the in-frame clones, and not every one. This table holds about 260,000 clones, 90% found once. The CDR3 is made up of 16 amino acids. CDR1 is SGHVS, CDR2 FQNEAQ, per germline. Trimming cost V 5 bases and J 0 bases, with 17 bases left between them. Input material: PBMCs. The chain couples TRBV7-8 to TRBJ2-7; D remains unclear. The receptor comes from a woman aged 30 to 39 in good health and CMV-seronegative. CDR3 loop: CASSQPVLTISYEQYF. CDR3 nucleotides: TGTGCCAGCAGCCAACCCGTACTCACAATCTCCTACGAGCAGTACTTC.